This TCR beta chain was profiled in a study of shared clonotypes between healthy human individuals. Study information: Researchers assigned three CD4 naive, three CD4 memory, two CD8 naive and one CD8 memory plate to each donor.

Turning to this clone: Its specificity is not known.

Study observations and caveats: Estimated clonotype richness was generally higher in naive than memory subsets.

Once extracted for a subset, genomic DNA was divided evenly among several immunoSEQ plates. The assay was immunoSEQ multiplex PCR, and TCRdb's table has in-frame clones only and misses some. Of approximately 1.9 million clones in the sample, 80% to 95% were seen once. After removal of 6 bases from V and 4 bases from J, the junction contained 15 bases not matched to a gene. Germline V gene lookup returns CDR1 SGHTA and CDR2 FQGNSA. This CDR3 is 18 amino acids long. CD45RO-negative CD8 cells positively selected for CCR7 made up the naive population, which excluded terminally differentiated effector memory CD45RA+ cells.

V is TRBV7-2 and J is TRBJ2-6; 7 bases match TRBD2. Material for sequencing was naive CD8+ T cells from PBMCs. The source of this sequence is a man aged 18-30 years in good health. Some clones in this sample may be carry-over from other donors' samples. CDR3: CASSDGTTILGGANVLTF. DNA for the CDR3: TGTGCCAGCAGTGACGGGACTACCATTCTCGGGGGGGCCAACGTCCTGACTTTC.